The 2 T cell receptor beta chains reported below all come from one sample, sequenced in a study of chemoradiotherapy in HPV16-positive cancers. The assay was immunoSEQ multiplex PCR, and TCRdb's table has in-frame clones only and misses some. The sample comprises about 5,200 clones, around 89% of which are singletons, and 1.5% to 2% rests with the top ten. The input for sequencing was blood, taken from a patient who underwent chemoradiotherapy. The receptors originated from a human donor with HPV-associated anogenital cancer.

This chain joins TRBV29-1 and TRBJ1-2; D possibly corresponds to TRBD1 (5 bases). V shed 3 bases and J shed 5 bases, with 10 bases lying between them. The CDR3 has 12 amino acids. Per the germline V gene, CDR1 is SQVTM and CDR2 is ANQGSEA. The CDR3 is CSVDRGGYGYTF. The CDR3 region has the DNA TGCAGCGTTGATCGGGGGGGGTATGGCTACACCTTC.

This chain joins TRBV4-1 and TRBJ2-7; D ambiguous. V lost 4 bases to trimming and J lost 6 bases, with 13 bases between them. Germline V CDR1 and CDR2: MGHRA, YSYEKL. The CDR3 has 13 residues. The CDR3 region is CASSRGRTFEQYF. In DNA, the CDR3 is TGCGCCAGCAGCCGCGGCAGGACCTTCGAGCAGTACTTC.